Listed here are 19 T cell receptor beta chains from one sample, sequenced in a study of cytomegalovirus exposure and HLA in healthy donors. Produced via immunoSEQ multiplex PCR; TCRdb's table is partial and in-frame only. The data show a few hundred thousand clones, with about nine tenths seen just once and 3.1% held by the top ten. Specimen: PBMCs. Source of these receptors: a young woman in good health and CMV-seronegative.

The J gene is TRBJ1-4, the V gene TRBV2; a weak D match, TRBD1 (5 bases). This CDR3 contains 14 residues. Per the germline V gene, CDR1 is SNHLY and CDR2 is FYNNEI. Trimming removed 8 bases at V and 4 bases at J, with 14 bases between. The CDR3 DNA is TGTGCCAGCGGTCGGCAGGGCATTAATGAAAAACTGTTTTTT. It encodes CASGRQGINEKLFF.

This chain joins TRBV27 and TRBJ2-7; D not certain. Germline CDR1 reads MNHEY; CDR2 reads SMNVEV (reference sequence). The CDR3 spans 14 residues. V was trimmed by 3 bases and J by 0 bases, leaving 9 bases between them. DNA of the CDR3: TGTGCCAGCAGTTTGGATGGCATCTCCTACGAGCAGTACTTC. Protein product: CASSLDGISYEQYF.

V is TRBV28 and J is TRBJ1-2, with 8 bases fitting TRBD1. Germline CDR1 MDHEN, CDR2 SYDVKM. The CDR3 runs to 13 residues. The J segment lost 7 bases and the V segment lost 6 bases, leaving 7 bases of the junction unmatched. The CDR3 DNA reads TGTGCCAGCAGAGAGACAGGGGTGGCTGGCTACACCTTC. Residues: CASRETGVAGYTF.

V gene TRBV7-9 combines with J gene TRBJ2-1; no clear D gene. From germline, CDR1 is SEHNR and CDR2 FQNEAQ (reference sequence). CDR3 length: 10 amino acids. Trimming shortened V by 5 bases and J by 13 bases, and 9 bases separated the two germline ends. The CDR3 loop is CASSRVEQFF. As DNA, the CDR3 is TGTGCCAGCAGCCGTGTGGAACAGTTCTTC.

This chain links TRBV27 with TRBJ2-5, with D possibly TRBD1 on 5 matching bases. Germline-derived CDR1 and CDR2 are MNHEY and SMNVEV (reference sequence). V lost 4 bases, J lost 1 base, and 16 bases lay in between. The CDR3 runs to 16 residues. CDR3 sequence: CASSSPSLGVQETQYF. CDR3 nucleotide sequence: TGTGCCAGCAGTTCCCCAAGTCTAGGGGTCCAAGAGACCCAGTACTTC.

The rearrangement uses TRBV5-6 and TRBJ2-3; perhaps TRBD1 as D (5 bases). Between the trimmed V and J ends, which lost 2 bases and 5 bases, there was a span of 15 bases. Germline V gene data show CDR1 as SGHDT and CDR2 as YYEEEE. The CDR3 runs 15 residues. The CDR3 region is CASSFRPPTGDTQYF. The CDR3 DNA is TGTGCCAGCAGCTTTAGACCCCCTACAGGAGATACGCAGTATTTT.

The chain uses TRBV15 and TRBJ2-1; 8 bases are a match to TRBD1. V trimming: 0 bases; J trimming: 6 bases; junction bases outside the gene matches: 7. This CDR3 region has 16 residues. Germline loops: CDR1 LNHNV, CDR2 YYDKDF (reference sequence). The CDR3 region is CATSREDRGVVNEQFF. CDR3 nucleotide sequence: TGTGCCACCAGCAGAGAAGACAGGGGAGTAGTCAATGAGCAGTTCTTC.

V usage is TRBV7-8 and J usage is TRBJ1-1; the D gene is possibly TRBD1 (5 bases). The V end lost 2 bases, the J end lost 3 bases, and 10 bases lay between the germline ends. This CDR3 has 14 amino acids. The germline gives CDR1 SGHVS, CDR2 FQNEAQ. CDR3 nucleotides: TGTGCCAGCAGCTTAAGTCAGGGTTACACTGAAGCTTTCTTT. Protein: CASSLSQGYTEAFF.

The chain links TRBV7-2 to TRBJ2-3; D is ambiguous. The CDR3 is 17 amino acids. Germline CDR1 SGHTA, CDR2 FQGNSA. Trimming stripped 6 bases from V and 2 bases from J, with 21 bases between. CDR3 nucleotides: TGTGCCAGCAGGCCCACGTTCTTTTCTAGGGACACAGATACGCAGTATTTT. Its protein product is CASRPTFFSRDTDTQYF.

The genes are TRBV9 and TRBJ2-5; 9 nucleotides match TRBD1. The CDR3 covers 15 residues. V was clipped by 2 bases and J by 5 bases; unmatched bases: 7. CDR1 and CDR2 from the germline V gene are SGDLS and YYNGEE. The CDR3 here is CASSVPRTGDETQYF. As DNA, the CDR3 is TGTGCCAGCAGCGTGCCGCGGACAGGGGACGAGACCCAGTACTTC.

The CDR3 loop reads CASSDAGGNNEQFF. The CDR3 bases are TGCGCCAGCAGTGATGCAGGGGGCAACAATGAGCAGTTCTTC. V usage is TRBV10-1 and J usage is TRBJ2-1; 8 positions match TRBD1. Germline assignment: CDR1 WNHNN and CDR2 SYGVQD (reference sequence). The trim removed 3 bases at V and 5 bases at J, leaving 3 bases unmatched. This CDR3 region has 14 residues.

The chain carries TRBV5-1 and TRBJ2-1; TRBD2 is a possible D gene (5 bases). The CDR3 consists of 16 residues. Germline V gene lookup returns CDR1 SGHRS and CDR2 YFSETQ. V was trimmed by 0 bases and J by 0 bases, leaving 10 bases between them. As DNA, the CDR3 is TGCGCCAGCAGCTTGGTTCGGGGTGGCTCCTACAATGAGCAGTTCTTC. It encodes CASSLVRGGSYNEQFF.

The chain links TRBV10-3 to TRBJ2-1; weak D call: TRBD2 (5 bases). The germline CDR1 and CDR2 sequences are ENHRY and SYGVKD. V lost 2 bases and J lost 1, with 9 bases in between. CDR3 size: 15 residues. The DNA of the CDR3 is TGTGCCATCAGTGAGGGGGAGATGTCCTACAATGAGCAGTTCTTC. The encoded protein is CAISEGEMSYNEQFF.

This sequence joins TRBV7-9 and TRBJ1-1, with D unclear. The CDR3 extends over 15 amino acids. Germline CDR1 reads SEHNR; CDR2 reads FQNEAQ (reference sequence). V shed 3 bases and J shed 1 base, with 12 bases lying between them. CDR3 bases: TGTGCCAGCAGCTTCATCACGGAGGGGAACACTGAAGCTTTCTTT. Translating it yields CASSFITEGNTEAFF.

The CDR3 sequence: CASSYGTSGRSEQFF. The DNA for the CDR3 is TGTGCCAGCAGTTACGGGACTAGCGGGAGGAGTGAGCAGTTCTTC. The chain recombines TRBV6-5 with TRBJ2-1, with 15 bases aligning to TRBD2. V lost 2 bases, J lost 9 bases, and 2 bases stayed unmatched. The CDR3 runs 15 residues. Looked up from germline, CDR1 is MNHEY and CDR2 is SVGAGI.

The chain recombines TRBV6-5 with TRBJ2-3; tentative D call: TRBD2 (6 bases). V lost 5 bases, J lost 4 bases, and 10 bases lay in between. The germline gives CDR1 MNHEY, CDR2 SVGAGI. The length of the CDR3 is 13 residues. DNA for the CDR3: TGTGCCAGCAGTCCACTAGCTCCAGATACGCAGTATTTT. Its protein product is CASSPLAPDTQYF.

This clone was seen a few times. V and J are TRBV4-3 and TRBJ2-2, with no clear D. The CDR3 is 15 amino acids. Per germline, CDR1 LGHNA and CDR2 YSLEER. V dropped 1 base and J dropped 0 bases, with 6 bases sitting between them. The CDR3 loop reads CASSQGVANTGELFF. The CDR3 DNA is TGCGCCAGCAGCCAAGGGGTCGCGAACACCGGGGAGCTGTTTTTT.

The genes are TRBV5-1 and TRBJ2-2; TRBD2 matches 16 bases. Trimming took 3 bases from V and 5 from J; bases not matched to a gene: 7. CDR1 is SGHRS and CDR2 is YFSETQ in the germline V gene. There are 18 residues in the CDR3. The CDR3: CASSSGLAGGPSTGELFF. CDR3 DNA sequence: TGCGCCAGCAGCTCGGGACTAGCGGGAGGGCCATCTACCGGGGAGCTGTTTTTT.

The V gene is TRBV19, the J gene TRBJ2-7; 7 positions agree with TRBD1. With V trimmed by 4 bases and J by 3 bases, 6 bases remained unmatched. The CDR3 contains 14 residues. The germline CDR1 and CDR2 sequences are LNHDA and SQIVND (reference sequence). The CDR3 loop is CASSTGTDIYEQYF. CDR3 DNA: TGTGCCAGTAGTACCGGGACAGATATCTACGAGCAGTACTTC.